These 29 T cell receptor beta chains share one sample of origin, sequenced in a study of cytomegalovirus exposure and HLA in healthy donors. The method was immunoSEQ multiplex PCR; TCRdb's version includes in-frame clones alone and lacks a portion of them. The table shows around 250,000 clones, with almost 90% occurring only once. Sequencing was carried out using PBMCs. The receptors stem from a woman between 18 and 30 years old in good health and CMV-seronegative.

The chain is built from TRBV5-1 and TRBJ1-5; D possibly corresponds to TRBD1 (6 bases). Germline CDR1 reads SGHRS; CDR2 reads YFSETQ. The CDR3 loop spans 17 amino acids. Trimming cost V 0 bases and J 1 base, with 14 bases left between them. CDR3 region: CASSLGPQGLSNQPQHF. The DNA of the CDR3 is TGCGCCAGCAGCTTGGGACCACAGGGATTAAGCAATCAGCCCCAGCATTTT.

V and J are TRBV30 and TRBJ2-1, with 10 bases fitting TRBD1. V lost 3 bases, J lost 7 bases, and 9 bases stayed unmatched. The CDR3 consists of 15 residues. The germline CDR1 and CDR2 sequences are GTSNPN and SVGIG (reference sequence). The CDR3 region is CAWRRTGTGANEQFF. The CDR3 bases are TGTGCCTGGAGGAGAACCGGGACAGGGGCTAATGAGCAGTTCTTC.

The gene calls are TRBV28 and TRBJ1-1, with D possibly being TRBD1 (5 bases). Germline loops: CDR1 MDHEN, CDR2 SYDVKM. The V end lost 5 bases, the J end lost 4 bases, and 17 bases lay between the germline ends. The CDR3 consists of 15 residues. The CDR3 loop reads CASSSPGYRGTEAFF. DNA for the CDR3: TGTGCCAGCAGTAGTCCAGGGTATCGCGGCACTGAAGCTTTCTTT.

The chain uses TRBV5-1 and TRBJ1-6, with a weak D call TRBD1 (5 bases). Germline values: CDR1 SGHRS, CDR2 YFSETQ. The V end lost 0 bases, the J end lost 6 bases, and 13 bases lay between the germline ends. The CDR3 runs 16 residues. The CDR3 spells CASSLDSRGGNSPLHF. The CDR3 DNA reads TGCGCCAGCAGCTTGGATTCCCGCGGGGGTAATTCACCCCTCCACTTT.

This chain links TRBV5-4 with TRBJ2-7, with 8 bases aligning to TRBD2. This CDR3 is 13 amino acids long. Looked up from germline, CDR1 is SGHNT and CDR2 is YYREEE (reference sequence). The ends lost 4 bases at V and 6 bases at J; junction bases unmatched: 6. In DNA form, the CDR3 reads TGTGCCAGCAGCAAAGCGGGGGTGGGCGAGCAGTACGTC. Translated, it gives CASSKAGVGEQYV.

This chain links TRBV18 with TRBJ2-3; perhaps TRBD2 as D (6 bases). Germline CDR1 reads KGHSH; CDR2 reads LQKENI. The V end was cut by 0 bases, the J end by 0 bases, with 7 bases between. This CDR3 has 15 amino acids. Here the CDR3 DNA reads TGTGCCAGCTCACCACCGGCGGGGAGCACAGATACGCAGTATTTT. Translating it yields CASSPPAGSTDTQYF.

This rearrangement joins TRBV18 to TRBJ2-7, with a possible D match to TRBD2 (6 bases). Between the trimmed V and J ends, which lost 3 bases and 4 bases, there was a span of 13 bases. CDR3 size: 14 residues. The germline CDR1 and CDR2 sequences are KGHSH and LQKENI. CDR3: CASSPPGTVYEQYV. Here the CDR3 DNA reads TGTGCCAGCTCACCGCCCGGGACTGTGTACGAGCAGTACGTC.

The chain has TRBV28 and TRBJ1-6; a weak D match, TRBD1 (6 bases). Germline V gene data show CDR1 as MDHEN and CDR2 as SYDVKM. Trimming left V 5 bases short and J 16 bases short, with 15 bases between. CDR3 length: 12 amino acids. CDR3 coding DNA: TGTGCCAGCAGTATGAAGGACAGTAAACTCCACTTT. The encoded protein is CASSMKDSKLHF. Full variable domain (remainder filled in from reference TRBV28 and TRBJ1-6): DVKVTQSSRYLVKRTGEKVFLECVQDMDHENMFWYRQDPGLGLRLIYFSYDVKMKEKGDIPEGYSVSREKKERFSLILESASTNQTSMYLCASSMKDSKLHFGNGTRLTVT.

The chain is built from TRBV9 and TRBJ2-3; a possible D gene is TRBD1 (6 bases). CDR3 length equals 15 residues. V was clipped by 1 base and J by 3 bases, with 12 bases between them. Germline-derived CDR1 and CDR2 are SGDLS and YYNGEE. CDR3 DNA: TGTGCCAGCAGCGTATTAGGGGGTGCAACAGATACGCAGTATTTT. Protein sequence: CASSVLGGATDTQYF. The complete variable domain, with remaining parts taken from reference TRBV9 and TRBJ2-3, reads DSGVTQTPKHLITATGQRVTLRCSPRSGDLSVYWYQQSLDQGLQFLIQYYNGEERAKGNILERFSAQQFPDLHSELNLSSLELGDSALYFCASSVLGGATDTQYFGPGTRLTVL.

V gene TRBV27 combines with J gene TRBJ2-3; 9 positions match TRBD1. The CDR3 sequence is 15 residues long. Germline CDR1 is MNHEY and CDR2 is SMNVEV (reference sequence). V gave up 4 bases and J gave up 6 bases; unmatched junction bases: 8. The CDR3 DNA reads TGTGCCAGCAGTTCAGGGACAGGGTTTTGGGATACGCAGTATTTT. Residues: CASSSGTGFWDTQYF.

The rearrangement uses TRBV4-3 and TRBJ1-5, with a tentative D call TRBD1 (6 bases). V gave up 1 base and J gave up 7 bases, with 17 bases separating them. Germline-derived CDR1 and CDR2 are LGHNA and YSLEER. This CDR3 comprises 16 residues. DNA for the CDR3: TGCGCCAGCAGCCAAGGATTTGGTGGGGGCCTGCAGCCCCAGCATTTT. Protein sequence: CASSQGFGGGLQPQHF.

In this sample, this clone turned up once. This chain links TRBV4-1 with TRBJ1-5, with TRBD1 identical over 7 bases. Losses at the gene ends were 4 bases for V and 2 bases for J; bases not matched to a gene: 8. CDR1 and CDR2 from the germline V gene are MGHRA and YSYEKL. This CDR3 region has 16 residues. The CDR3 reads CASSRRGDSRNQPQHF. CDR3 DNA: TGCGCCAGCAGCCGACGCGGGGACAGCCGCAATCAGCCCCAGCATTTT.

The chain is built from TRBV4-3 and TRBJ2-1; a possible D gene is TRBD2 (6 bases). The germline gives CDR1 LGHNA, CDR2 YSLEER. The CDR3 extends over 16 amino acids. Between the trimmed V and J ends, which lost 0 bases and 8 bases, there was a span of 17 bases. The CDR3 sequence: CASSQEGGWGDHEQFF. DNA of the CDR3: TGCGCCAGCAGCCAAGAAGGAGGTTGGGGGGACCATGAGCAGTTCTTC.

In this sample, this clone turned up a few times. The rearrangement joins TRBV11-2 to TRBJ1-1; D remains ambiguous. This CDR3 has 13 residues. CDR1 and CDR2 (germline): SGHAT, FQNNGV. Trimming cost V 2 bases and J 5 bases, with 9 bases left between them. The CDR3 loop is CASSLSQATEAFF. DNA for the CDR3: TGTGCCAGCAGCTTATCTCAGGCTACTGAAGCTTTCTTT.

V is TRBV5-4 and J is TRBJ2-7, with TRBD2 as a possible D gene (6 bases). The CDR3 has 14 amino acids. The germline V gene has CDR1 SGHNT and CDR2 YYREEE (reference sequence). The V gene lost 0 bases and the J gene lost 2 bases, with 9 bases spanning the gap. This CDR3 reads CASSLDVAAYEQYV. Here the CDR3 DNA reads TGTGCCAGCAGCTTGGACGTAGCGGCCTACGAGCAGTACGTC.

This chain links TRBV5-8 with TRBJ2-7; 8 nucleotides align to TRBD1. The CDR3 spans 14 residues. The germline gives CDR1 SGHTS, CDR2 YDEGEE. The V gene end was trimmed by 4 bases and the J gene end by 4 bases; junction bases not matched to a gene: 7. The CDR3 coding sequence is TGTGCCAGCAGCAAGCGACAGGGGACATACGAGCAGTACTTC. Protein sequence: CASSKRQGTYEQYF.

The genes are TRBV5-4 and TRBJ1-2, with 7 bases lining up with TRBD1. The CDR3 spans 15 residues. After removal of 4 bases from V and 4 bases from J, the junction contained 10 bases not matched to a gene. The germline CDR1 and CDR2 sequences are SGHNT and YYREEE (reference sequence). The CDR3 sequence is CASSPDRVRPYGYTF. The DNA of the CDR3 is TGTGCCAGCAGCCCCGACAGGGTCAGGCCCTATGGCTACACCTTC.

There are a few counts of this clone. The genes are TRBV4-1 and TRBJ2-7; 8 bases agree with TRBD1. The germline CDR1 and CDR2 sequences are MGHRA and YSYEKL. The CDR3 runs 15 residues. J gave up 4 bases and V 0 bases, and 5 bases lay outside the gene matches. The CDR3 DNA reads as TGCGCCAGCAGCCAAGATACTGGACAGGGATACGAGCAGTACTTC. Amino acid sequence: CASSQDTGQGYEQYF.

This chain connects TRBV7-8 to TRBJ2-7, with D maybe TRBD1 (6 bases). This CDR3 is built from 17 residues. Germline V CDR1 and CDR2: SGHVS, FQNEAQ. V was clipped by 5 bases and J by 6 bases, with 26 bases between them. The CDR3 is CASSPNADSNFGAEQYV. The CDR3 DNA follows: TGTGCCAGCAGCCCTAACGCGGACAGTAACTTCGGGGCCGAGCAGTACGTC.

The rearrangement links TRBV10-1 to TRBJ1-1, with D perhaps matching TRBD1 (5 bases). V lost 0 bases, J lost 4 bases, and 15 bases lay in between. The CDR3 consists of 16 residues. Germline V gene lookup returns CDR1 WNHNN and CDR2 SYGVQD (reference sequence). CDR3 coding DNA: TGCGCCAGCAGTGAGTCGACTCAGGCCAGGGTCACTGAAGCTTTCTTT. Translating gives CASSESTQARVTEAFF.

J is TRBJ2-3 and V is TRBV10-1, with 9 bases matching TRBD1. The CDR3 contains 15 residues. Germline values: CDR1 WNHNN, CDR2 SYGVQD (reference sequence). V lost 6 bases, J lost 3 bases, and 7 bases stayed unmatched. The CDR3 DNA follows: TGCGCCAGCAGCGACCCGGGACAGGGAACAGATACGCAGTATTTT. The encoded protein is CASSDPGQGTDTQYF.

The chain couples TRBV7-9 to TRBJ2-1, with D perhaps TRBD2 (5 bases). This CDR3 is 12 amino acids long. The germline V and J ends were trimmed by 7 bases and 7 bases, with 11 bases remaining between them. Germline CDR1 and CDR2: SEHNR and FQNEAQ (reference sequence). CDR3 nucleotides: TGTGCCAGCACCGGAGGTGGAAATGAGCAGTTCTTC. This translates into CASTGGGNEQFF. Together with reference TRBV7-9 and TRBJ2-1, the CDR3 gives the full variable domain: DTGVSQNPRHKITKRGQNVTFRCDPISEHNRLYWYRQTLGQGPEFLTYFQNEAQLEKSRLLSDRFSAERPKGSFSTLEIQRTEQGDSAMYLCASTGGGNEQFFGPGTRLTVL.

This clone was seen a few times. This chain connects TRBV6-6 to TRBJ2-7; no reliable D call. This CDR3 has 13 residues. The V and J ends lost 10 bases and 3 bases respectively, with 16 bases between them. CDR1 and CDR2 from the germline V gene are MNHNY and SVGAGI (reference sequence). The CDR3 region has the DNA TGTGCCACCCACGATGGGCCCCACTACGAGCAGTACTTC. This codes for CATHDGPHYEQYF.

CDR3 DNA sequence: TGTGCCAGCTCACCATTCGGGACAGGGGCGCCGCAAGAGACCCAGTACTTC. Its translation: CASSPFGTGAPQETQYF. The V gene is TRBV18, the J gene TRBJ2-5, with 10 bases matching TRBD1. The CDR3 consists of 17 residues. V trimming: 2 bases; J trimming: 2 bases; junction bases outside the gene matches: 8. Germline V gene data show CDR1 as KGHSH and CDR2 as LQKENI. Looking up the rest from reference TRBV18 and TRBJ2-5 gives the full variable domain: NAGVMQNPRHLVRRRGQEARLRCSPMKGHSHVYWYRQLPEEGLKFMVYLQKENIIDESGMPKERFSAEFPKEGPSILRIQQVVRGDSAAYFCASSPFGTGAPQETQYFGPGTRLLVL.

The V gene is TRBV6-1, the J gene TRBJ1-1; D gene uncertain. Looked up from germline, CDR1 is MNHNS and CDR2 is SASEGT. The CDR3 is 13 residues long. V shed 1 base and J shed 1 base, with 4 bases lying between them. The CDR3 DNA follows: TGTGCCAGCAGTGAAGGCGCGAACACTGAAGCTTTCTTT. This sequence encodes CASSEGANTEAFF.

V and J are TRBV28 and TRBJ1-1; D gene uncertain. Germline V lookup: CDR1 MDHEN, CDR2 SYDVKM. This CDR3 is 12 amino acids long. Trimming took 3 bases from V and 12 from J, leaving 14 bases between them. The CDR3 DNA sequence: TGTGCCAGCAGTTTGGGAGTAAGGTTTTCTTTCTTT. Its protein is CASSLGVRFSFF.

The chain carries TRBV2 and TRBJ2-7; TRBD2 aligns across 7 bases. J was trimmed by 4 bases and V by 1 base; bases with no gene match: 7. This CDR3 is 15 amino acids long. In germline, CDR1 is SNHLY, CDR2 FYNNEI. This chain's CDR3 is CASSEDGGKVYEQYF. The CDR3 nucleotides are TGTGCCAGCAGTGAAGACGGGGGGAAAGTTTACGAGCAGTACTTC.

This clone was observed a single time. This chain joins TRBV16 and TRBJ1-3; D remains unclear. From germline, CDR1 is KGHSY and CDR2 FQNENV. The length of the CDR3 is 16 residues. V was shortened by 0 bases and J by 1 base, with 10 bases between the two germline ends. CDR3 residues: CASSQSPGPSGNTIYF. Here the CDR3 DNA reads TGTGCCAGCAGCCAATCTCCCGGTCCTTCTGGAAACACCATATATTTT.

The chain links TRBV6-5 to TRBJ2-7; weak D call: TRBD1 (5 bases). V lost 2 bases and J lost 2, with 13 bases in between. This CDR3 has 15 amino acids. Germline loops: CDR1 MNHEY, CDR2 SVGAGI. The CDR3 DNA reads TGTGCCAGCAGTTACCTAGGAGACAGTCCCTACGAGCAGTACTTC. This sequence encodes CASSYLGDSPYEQYF.